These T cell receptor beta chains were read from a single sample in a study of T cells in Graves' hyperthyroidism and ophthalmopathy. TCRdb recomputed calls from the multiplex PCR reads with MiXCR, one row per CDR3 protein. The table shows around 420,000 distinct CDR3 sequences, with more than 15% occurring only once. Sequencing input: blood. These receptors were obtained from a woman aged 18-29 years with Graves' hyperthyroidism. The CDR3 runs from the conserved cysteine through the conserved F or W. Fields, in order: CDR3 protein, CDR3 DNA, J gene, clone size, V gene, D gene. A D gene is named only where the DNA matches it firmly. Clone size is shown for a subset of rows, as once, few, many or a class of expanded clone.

CDR3aa: CSARDISIGQKKTEAFF
CDR3nt: TGCAGTGCTAGAGATATCTCAATTGGACAGAAAAAAACTGAAGCTTTCTTT
j_gene: TRBJ1-1
abundance: NA
v_gene: TRBV20-1
d_gene: NA

CDR3aa: CSVRGGLVADTQYF
CDR3nt: TGCAGCGTCCGAGGGGGACTAGTCGCAGATACGCAGTATTTT
j_gene: TRBJ2-3
abundance: many
v_gene: TRBV29-1
d_gene: TRBD2

CDR3aa: CASSFPFKGGYEQYF
CDR3nt: TGTGCCAGCAGCTTTCCCTTCAAAGGGGGCTACGAGCAGTACTTC
j_gene: TRBJ2-7
abundance: many
v_gene: TRBV5-5
d_gene: NA

CDR3aa: CSAKYGNQPQHF
CDR3nt: TGCAGTGCTAAATACGGCAATCAGCCCCAGCATTTT
j_gene: TRBJ1-5
abundance: many
v_gene: TRBV20-1
d_gene: NA

CDR3aa: CASSKRDNEQFF
CDR3nt: TGTGCCAGCAGTAAGCGGGACAATGAGCAGTTCTTC
j_gene: TRBJ2-1
abundance: NA
v_gene: TRBV9
d_gene: NA

CDR3aa: CASSPQTGSYEQYF
CDR3nt: TGTGCCAGCAGCCCTCAGACAGGCTCCTACGAGCAGTACTTC
j_gene: TRBJ2-7
abundance: many
v_gene: TRBV11-2
d_gene: NA

CDR3aa: CASSLVWGSDMEAFF
CDR3nt: TGTGCCAGCAGCTTGGTTTGGGGTAGTGACATGGAAGCTTTCTTT
j_gene: TRBJ1-1
abundance: many
v_gene: TRBV5-6
d_gene: NA

CDR3aa: CASSLGGMGVETQYF
CDR3nt: TGCGCCAGCAGCTTGGGAGGAATGGGGGTAGAGACCCAGTACTTC
j_gene: TRBJ2-5
abundance: many
v_gene: TRBV5-1
d_gene: NA

CDR3aa: CSVVKGPGTSGSDTQYF
CDR3nt: TGCAGCGTTGTTAAGGGGCCCGGGACTAGCGGGAGTGATACGCAGTATTTT
j_gene: TRBJ2-3
abundance: many
v_gene: TRBV29-1
d_gene: TRBD2

CDR3aa: CASSLTETQHF
CDR3nt: TGTGCCAGCAGTTTAACGGAGACCCAGCACTTC
j_gene: TRBJ2-5
abundance: NA
v_gene: TRBV28
d_gene: NA

CDR3aa: CASMTESSYNSPLHF
CDR3nt: TGTGCCAGCATGACCGAAAGCTCCTATAATTCACCCCTCCACTTT
j_gene: TRBJ1-6
abundance: many
v_gene: TRBV2
d_gene: NA

CDR3aa: CASSPGTVNEQYF
CDR3nt: TGTGCCAGCAGTCCCGGGACAGTAAACGAGCAGTACTTC
j_gene: TRBJ2-7
abundance: NA
v_gene: TRBV12-3/TRBV12-4
d_gene: TRBD1

CDR3aa: CASTARLAGAEETQYF
CDR3nt: TGTGCCAGTACCGCGAGACTAGCGGGGGCCGAAGAGACCCAGTACTTC
j_gene: TRBJ2-5
abundance: many
v_gene: TRBV19
d_gene: TRBD2

CDR3aa: CSARVPGGGNQPQHF
CDR3nt: TGCAGTGCTAGAGTCCCAGGGGGTGGCAATCAGCCCCAGCATTTT
j_gene: TRBJ1-5
abundance: many
v_gene: TRBV20-1
d_gene: TRBD1

CDR3aa: CASSPGQGASLPEQYF
CDR3nt: TGTGCCAGCAGTCCGGGACAGGGGGCGAGTTTGCCCGAGCAGTACTTC
j_gene: TRBJ2-7
abundance: NA
v_gene: TRBV7-8
d_gene: TRBD1

CDR3aa: CATSQGAHTQYF
CDR3nt: TGTGCCACCTCCCAGGGGGCGCATACGCAGTATTTT
j_gene: TRBJ2-3
abundance: NA
v_gene: TRBV27
d_gene: TRBD1

CDR3aa: CASSNRQGSTGTQYF
CDR3nt: TGTGCCAGTAGTAACCGACAGGGGAGCACAGGTACGCAGTATTTT
j_gene: TRBJ2-3
abundance: NA
v_gene: TRBV19
d_gene: TRBD1

CDR3aa: CASSLSWWGRGFSPLHF
CDR3nt: TGTGCCAGCAGTTTATCCTGGTGGGGCAGAGGATTTTCACCCCTCCACTTT
j_gene: TRBJ1-6
abundance: many
v_gene: TRBV27
d_gene: NA

CDR3aa: CASSQNFPGAKETQYF
CDR3nt: TGTGCCAGCAGCCAAAACTTTCCGGGGGCGAAGGAGACCCAGTACTTC
j_gene: TRBJ2-5
abundance: many
v_gene: TRBV3-1
d_gene: NA